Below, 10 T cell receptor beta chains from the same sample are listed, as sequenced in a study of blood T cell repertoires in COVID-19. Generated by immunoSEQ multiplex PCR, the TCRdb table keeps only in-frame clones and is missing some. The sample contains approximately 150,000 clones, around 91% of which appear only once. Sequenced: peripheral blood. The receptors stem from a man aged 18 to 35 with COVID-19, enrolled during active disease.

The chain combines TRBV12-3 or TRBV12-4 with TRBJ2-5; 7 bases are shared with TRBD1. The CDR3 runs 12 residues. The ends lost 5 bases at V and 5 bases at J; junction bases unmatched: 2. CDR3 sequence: CASSPTGETQYF. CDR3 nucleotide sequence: TGTGCCAGCAGTCCGACAGGGGAGACCCAGTACTTC.

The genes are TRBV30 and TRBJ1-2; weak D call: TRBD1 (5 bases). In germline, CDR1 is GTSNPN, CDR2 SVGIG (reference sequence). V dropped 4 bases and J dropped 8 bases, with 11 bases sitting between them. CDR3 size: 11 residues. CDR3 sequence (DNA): TGTGCCTGGATTGCAGGGTACGGCTACACCTTC. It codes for CAWIAGYGYTF.

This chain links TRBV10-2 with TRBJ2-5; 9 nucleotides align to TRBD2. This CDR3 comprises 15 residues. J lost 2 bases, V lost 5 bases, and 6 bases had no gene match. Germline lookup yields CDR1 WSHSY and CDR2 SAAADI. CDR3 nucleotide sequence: TGCGCCAGCAGTAGATGGGCGGGAGGGCAAGAGACCCAGTACTTC. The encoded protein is CASSRWAGGQETQYF.

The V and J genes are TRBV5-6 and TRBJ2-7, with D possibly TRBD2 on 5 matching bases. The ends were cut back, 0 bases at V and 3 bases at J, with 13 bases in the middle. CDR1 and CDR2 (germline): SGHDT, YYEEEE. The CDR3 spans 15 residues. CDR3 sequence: CASSLGGFGLYEQYF. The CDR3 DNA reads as TGTGCCAGCAGCTTGGGAGGGTTTGGCCTCTACGAGCAGTACTTC.

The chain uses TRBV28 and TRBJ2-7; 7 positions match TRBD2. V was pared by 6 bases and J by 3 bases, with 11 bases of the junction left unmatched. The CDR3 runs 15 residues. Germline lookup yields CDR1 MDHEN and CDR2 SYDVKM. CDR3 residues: CASREGLAENYEQYF. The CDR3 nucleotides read TGTGCCAGCAGGGAGGGGCTAGCGGAAAACTACGAGCAGTACTTC.

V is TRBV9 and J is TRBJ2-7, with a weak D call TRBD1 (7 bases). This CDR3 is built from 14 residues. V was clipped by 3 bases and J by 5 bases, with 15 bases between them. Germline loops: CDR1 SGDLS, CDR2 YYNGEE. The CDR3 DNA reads TGTGCCAGCAGCGCCCCCTCAGGGGGGCACGAGCAGTACTTC. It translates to CASSAPSGGHEQYF.

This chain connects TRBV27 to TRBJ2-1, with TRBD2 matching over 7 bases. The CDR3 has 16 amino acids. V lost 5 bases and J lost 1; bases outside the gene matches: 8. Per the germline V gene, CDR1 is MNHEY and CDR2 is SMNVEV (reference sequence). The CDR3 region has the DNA TGTGCCAGCAGTCCGAGACTAGCCGGGTCCTACAATGAGCAGTTCTTC. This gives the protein CASSPRLAGSYNEQFF.

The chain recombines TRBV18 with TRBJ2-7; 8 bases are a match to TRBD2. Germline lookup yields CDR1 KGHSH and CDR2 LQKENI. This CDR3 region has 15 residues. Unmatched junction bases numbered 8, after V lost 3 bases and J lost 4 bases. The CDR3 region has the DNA TGTGCCAGCTCACCCTCCCCGGGACTAGGGTACGAGCAGTACTTC. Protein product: CASSPSPGLGYEQYF.

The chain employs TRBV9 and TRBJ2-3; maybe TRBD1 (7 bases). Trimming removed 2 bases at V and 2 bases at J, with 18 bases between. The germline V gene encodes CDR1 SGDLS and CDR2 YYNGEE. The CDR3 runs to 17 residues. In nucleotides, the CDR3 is TGTGCCAGCAGCGTCAGCCAGGGGGGTACCAACACAGATACGCAGTATTTT. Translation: CASSVSQGGTNTDTQYF.

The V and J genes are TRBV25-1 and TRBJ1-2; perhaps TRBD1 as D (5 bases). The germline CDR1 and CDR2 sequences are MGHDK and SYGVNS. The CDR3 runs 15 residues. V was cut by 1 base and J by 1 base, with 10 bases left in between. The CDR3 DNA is TGTGCCAGCAGTGAATGGCAGGGAATTAACTATGGCTACACCTTC. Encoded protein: CASSEWQGINYGYTF.